Listed here are 27 T cell receptor beta chains from one sample, sequenced in a study of breast tumors, draining lymph nodes, adjacent tissues. MiXCR, applied by TCRdb to the multiplex PCR reads, yields one record per CDR3 protein. There are 20,000 to 25,000 distinct CDR3 sequences in the sample; roughly 50% occur only once, and roughly 8% lies in the top ten. Sequences were obtained from breast tumor tissue. These TCRs come from a female donor with breast cancer. Some clones in this sample may be carry-over from other donors' samples.

Concerning this clonotype: One end of the junction is discordant with germline, which a read error may explain. This sequence joins TRBV7-7 and TRBJ1-2; a weak D match, TRBD1 (5 bases). Germline lookup yields CDR1 SSHAT and CDR2 FNYEAQ (reference sequence). There are 14 residues in the CDR3. The CDR3 is CASSLARGSAGYTF. DNA for the CDR3: TGTGCTAGCAGCTTAGCGCGGGGGTCGGCAGGCTACACCTTC. The whole variable domain, remainder taken from reference TRBV7-7 and TRBJ1-2, is GAGVSQSPRYKVTKRGQDVTLRCDPISSHATLYWYQQALGQGPEFLTYFNYEAQPDKSGLPSDRFSAERPEGSISTLTIQRTEQRDSAMYRCASSLARGSAGYTFGSGTRLTVV.

This clonotype has ten or more counts. The gene calls are TRBV11-3 and TRBJ2-5; D possibly corresponds to TRBD2 (6 bases). This CDR3 region has 13 residues. CDR1 and CDR2 from the germline V gene are SGHNT and YENEEA. V was shortened by 4 bases and J by 4 bases, with 10 bases between the two germline ends. CDR3 sequence (DNA): TGTGCCAGCAGCTCTCAGGGAGGAGAGACCCAGTACTTC. It translates to CASSSQGGETQYF.

V usage is TRBV12-3 or TRBV12-4 and J usage is TRBJ2-6; D might be TRBD1 or TRBD2, each matching 5 bases. V was trimmed by 8 bases and J by 2 bases, leaving 16 bases between them. The length of the CDR3 is 16 residues. The CDR3 sequence: CASRSRGLAGANVLTF. The DNA for the CDR3 is TGTGCCAGCCGTTCACGGGGCTTAGCTGGGGCCAACGTCCTGACTTTC.

In this sample, this clonotype is medium-sized. This CDR3 is CASSPAEHSNQPQHF. CDR3 nucleotide sequence: TGTGCCAGCAGCCCCGCGGAACATAGCAATCAGCCCCAGCATTTT. The chain carries TRBV12-3 or TRBV12-4 and TRBJ1-5; no reliable D call. Trimming cost V 6 bases and J 0 bases, with 12 bases left between them. The CDR3 contains 15 residues.

The chain couples TRBV20-1 to TRBJ2-3; 10 bases match TRBD2. Germline V gene sequence: CDR1 DFQATT, CDR2 SNEGSKA (reference sequence). The CDR3 is 17 residues long. Unmatched junction bases numbered 13, after V lost 6 bases and J lost 1 base. The CDR3 bases are TGCAGTGCCCCGGGACTAGCGCCAGTGTTGGGCACAGATACGCAGTATTTT. This gives the protein CSAPGLAPVLGTDTQYF.

Note on this clonotype: One end of the junction fails to match germline, which may point to a read error. The CDR3 nucleotides are TGTGCCACCAACAGAGATAGGGCTAGCGGGGACACAGATACGCAGTGTTTT. Amino acid sequence: CATNRDRASGDTDTQCF. This chain uses TRBV15 with TRBJ2-3, with 9 bases identical to TRBD2. Germline V gene sequence: CDR1 LNHNV, CDR2 YYDKDF (reference sequence). The CDR3 covers 17 residues.

The J gene is TRBJ2-7, the V gene TRBV10-3, with D possibly being TRBD1 or TRBD2 (5 bases each). The CDR3 consists of 15 residues. The ends were cut back, 6 bases at V and 6 bases at J, with 21 bases in the middle. Looked up from germline, CDR1 is ENHRY and CDR2 is SYGVKD. The CDR3 DNA follows: TGTGCCATCAGGCAGCCCTCCACGCTGGGGGTCGAGCAGTACTTC. It encodes CAIRQPSTLGVEQYF.

The sample holds a few counts of this clonotype. A much larger clone differs from this one at a single base, so this may be a read error. V usage is TRBV19 and J usage is TRBJ2-5, with D possibly being TRBD2 (6 bases). The CDR3 consists of 14 residues. Germline lookup yields CDR1 LNHDA and CDR2 SQIVND (reference sequence). CDR3 loop: CACSISGGQETQYF. The CDR3 region has the DNA TGTGCCTGTAGTATTAGCGGTGGCCAAGAGACCCAGTACTTC.

This clonotype came up once. V is TRBV29-1 and J is TRBJ1-1, with D possibly TRBD1 on 5 matching bases. The V end lost 3 bases, the J end lost 11 bases, and 10 bases lay between the germline ends. The CDR3 has 10 amino acids. Germline CDR1 is SQVTM and CDR2 is ANQGSEA. The CDR3 nucleotides read TGCAGCGTTGAGTCGGGGGAGGCTTTCTTT. This encodes CSVESGEAFF.

With respect to this clonotype: A read error may be the cause here, since a much bigger clone is one base away. CDR3 nucleotides: TGTGCCAGCAGTTCCCAAAGACTAGCGAGACCCACAGATACGCAGTATTTT. Its translation is CASSSQRLARPTDTQYF. This chain joins TRBV28 and TRBJ2-3, with TRBD2 identical over 8 bases. CDR1 is MDHEN, CDR2 SYDVKM, per germline. CDR3 length: 17 amino acids. V shed 4 bases, J shed 2 bases, and the junction held 11 bases outside the gene matches.

In its sample, this clonotype ranks as medium-sized (0.01 to 0.1%). The V and J genes are TRBV5-8 and TRBJ2-2; 7 nucleotides agree with TRBD2. CDR3 length equals 16 residues. The ends lost 2 bases at V and 1 base at J; junction bases unmatched: 5. Germline V gene data show CDR1 as SGHTS and CDR2 as YDEGEE. In DNA form, the CDR3 reads TGTGCCAGCAGCTTTAGGGAGCGGGGGAACACCGGGGAGCTGTTTTTT. Protein sequence: CASSFRERGNTGELFF.

This clonotype occurred many times. This chain links TRBV5-5 with TRBJ1-4; no definite D call. Trimming took off 6 bases at V and 4 bases at J, with 16 bases between the two ends. The CDR3 is 15 amino acids. Germline assignment: CDR1 SGHKS and CDR2 YYEKEE (reference sequence). The CDR3 coding sequence is TGTGCCAGCAACCCACGGACTTCCTTTAATGAAAAACTGTTTTTT. Translated, it gives CASNPRTSFNEKLFF.

This clonotype qualifies as medium-sized. The chain uses TRBV7-2 and TRBJ2-3, with D possibly TRBD2 on 5 matching bases. Germline-derived CDR1 and CDR2 are SGHTA and FQGNSA. The CDR3 consists of 14 residues. The V and J ends lost 0 bases and 1 base respectively, with 5 bases between them. This chain's CDR3 is CASSLASGTDTQYF. Here the CDR3 DNA reads TGTGCCAGCAGCTTAGCTAGCGGCACAGATACGCAGTATTTT.

This clonotype appeared many times. The CDR3 nucleotides read TGTGCCAGCAGCCAGGGACAAGTTAATTCACCCCTCCACTTT. Translating it yields CASSQGQVNSPLHF. The chain recombines TRBV3-1 with TRBJ1-6; D is possibly TRBD1 (6 bases). The V and J ends lost 3 bases and 6 bases respectively, with 9 bases between them. From germline, CDR1 is LGHDT and CDR2 YNNKEL (reference sequence). This CDR3 is 14 amino acids long.

The genes are TRBV12-3 or TRBV12-4 and TRBJ2-7, with D perhaps assigned TRBD1 or TRBD2 (6 bases each). Trimming left V 6 bases short and J 5 bases short, with 14 bases between. The CDR3 runs 13 residues. The CDR3 here is CASSRGTWDEQYF. The CDR3 region has the DNA TGTGCCAGCAGCCGCGGGACATGGGACGAGCAGTACTTC.

This clonotype was counted ten times or more. The rearrangement uses TRBV2 and TRBJ2-2; possible D gene TRBD1, 6 bases. Germline V gene sequence: CDR1 SNHLY, CDR2 FYNNEI. The CDR3 is made up of 14 amino acids. Trimming removed 7 bases at V and 4 bases at J, with 13 bases between. CDR3 in amino acids: CASIGSRGTGELFF. CDR3 bases: TGTGCCAGCATTGGTAGCAGGGGCACCGGGGAGCTGTTTTTT.

The chain joins TRBV24-1 to TRBJ2-5; 8 bases are a match to TRBD1. The V segment lost 0 bases and the J segment 2 bases; nucleotides outside the gene matches: 4. Germline V CDR1 and CDR2: KGHDR, SFDVKD. This CDR3 is 16 amino acids long. The DNA of the CDR3 is TGTGCCACCAGTGATTTGTATGGGACAGGACAAGAGACCCAGTACTTC. This translates into CATSDLYGTGQETQYF.

The rearrangement uses TRBV5-4 and TRBJ2-1; 16 bases map to TRBD2. Trimming at V came to 4 bases and at J to 4 bases, leaving 2 bases not matched to a gene. The CDR3 length is 16 residues. Germline V gene sequence: CDR1 SGHNT, CDR2 YYREEE (reference sequence). CDR3 region: CASSGTSGRVYNEQFF. The CDR3 coding sequence is TGTGCCAGCAGCGGGACTAGCGGGAGGGTGTACAATGAGCAGTTCTTC.

This chain joins TRBV29-1 and TRBJ1-1, with D possibly TRBD1 on 6 matching bases. The CDR3 is made up of 14 amino acids. Per germline, CDR1 SQVTM and CDR2 ANQGSEA. Trimming took 7 bases from V and 0 from J, leaving 15 bases between them. The CDR3 nucleotides read TGCAGCGGAATGACAGGTTACATGAACACTGAAGCTTTCTTT. Its protein is CSGMTGYMNTEAFF.

In the case of this clonotype: Likely a read error: the CDR3 ends without its conserved phenylalanine or tryptophan. The J gene is TRBJ1-5, the V gene TRBV5-6; D remains unclear. Looked up from germline, CDR1 is SGHDT and CDR2 is YYEEEE. The CDR3 sequence is 13 residues long. The CDR3 is CAAARTVTQPQHL. The CDR3 coding sequence is TGTGCAGCAGCCCGGACGGTCACTCAGCCCCAGCATCTT.

Of note for this clonotype: The germline gene is not matched at one end of the junction; a read error may be the cause. The chain joins TRBV20-1 to TRBJ1-2; D perhaps matches TRBD1 (6 bases). This CDR3 is 14 amino acids long. The germline gives CDR1 DFQATT, CDR2 SNEGSKA (reference sequence). The CDR3 DNA reads as TGCAGTGCTATCAGGGAAGGACAGAGCTATGGCCACACCTTC. This sequence encodes CSAIREGQSYGHTF.

V is TRBV12-3 or TRBV12-4 and J is TRBJ1-6; D remains ambiguous. The CDR3 is 13 amino acids. Trimming took 6 bases from V and 8 from J, leaving 11 bases between them. CDR3 protein: CASSYSRDSPLHF. CDR3 bases: TGTGCCAGCAGCTACAGTCGGGATTCACCCCTCCACTTT.

This clonotype came up many times. The CDR3 DNA reads as TGTGCCAGCAGTACCCAGGGAGCTGGCGGAATAAACACCATATATTTT. Protein product: CASSTQGAGGINTIYF. The chain couples TRBV28 to TRBJ1-3, with a possible D match to TRBD1 (5 bases). Trimming pared 5 bases from V and 6 bases from J, leaving 20 bases between. The CDR3 has 16 residues. The V gene's germline CDR1 is MDHEN and CDR2 SYDVKM.

This clonotype occurred many times. The rearrangement links TRBV2 to TRBJ1-2; D gene uncertain. CDR1 SNHLY and CDR2 FYNNEI come from the germline V gene. Trimming left V 3 bases short and J 5 bases short, with 10 bases between. The CDR3 runs to 13 residues. The CDR3 DNA is TGTGCCAGCAGTGATCAGGCTACATATGGCTACACCTTC. As protein: CASSDQATYGYTF.

This clonotype was observed many times. The V gene is TRBV25-1, the J gene TRBJ1-2; D is undetermined. CDR3 length: 13 residues. The V and J ends lost 1 base and 3 bases respectively, with 6 bases between them. From germline, CDR1 is MGHDK and CDR2 SYGVNS. The CDR3 bases are TGTGCCAGCAGTGAATCACCCTACTATGGCTACACCTTC. It specifies CASSESPYYGYTF.

V gene TRBV20-1 combines with J gene TRBJ2-7; TRBD2 might be the D (5 bases). Trimming left V 6 bases short and J 0 bases short, with 12 bases between. Germline CDR1 reads DFQATT; CDR2 reads SNEGSKA (reference sequence). The CDR3 has 13 amino acids. DNA of the CDR3: TGCAGTGCGGAACAGCGGAGCTCCTACGAGCAGTACTTC. This codes for CSAEQRSSYEQYF.

This clonotype is a singleton in its sample. The chain combines TRBV9 with TRBJ2-1, with 9 bases that match TRBD2. The CDR3 length is 16 residues. J lost 7 bases, V lost 0 bases, and 8 bases had no gene match. Germline V gene lookup returns CDR1 SGDLS and CDR2 YYNGEE. CDR3 sequence: CASSVESSGKSNEQFF. For the CDR3, the DNA is TGTGCCAGCAGCGTAGAGTCTAGCGGGAAGTCGAATGAGCAGTTCTTC.